The 32 T cell receptor beta chains given below trace back to one sample, sequenced in a study of T cell responses to AZD1222 COVID-19 vaccine (dated by TCRdb to about 2021). The time point label of this sample denotes: baseline before first vaccination. The method behind the library was the immunoSEQ multiplex PCR assay. What TCRdb holds here is the immuneACCESS table cut down to in-frame rearrangements. Part of the clones is not present; checked against another copy, under half of the missing clones reflect an unresolved V gene, and the others are unexplained. The sample has about 130,000 clones on record, 85% to 95% of them singletons. Of the sample, approximately 6.3% is held by the ten largest clones. Sequenced here: peripheral blood, sampled on day 0 of AZD1222 vaccination. Receptor source: an adult in good health.

This chain connects TRBV4-1 to TRBJ1-2; no clear D gene. The V end lost 1 base, the J end lost 3 bases, and 9 bases lay between the germline ends. CDR1 MGHRA and CDR2 YSYEKL come from the germline V gene. This CDR3 comprises 14 residues. For the CDR3, the DNA is TGCGCCAGCAGCCAAGTTGCCAGCTACTATGGCTACACCTTC. Its translation: CASSQVASYYGYTF.

A single count supports this clone. The chain carries TRBV18 and TRBJ1-1; the D gene is possibly TRBD1 (5 bases). CDR1 is KGHSH and CDR2 is LQKENI in the germline V gene. This CDR3 contains 15 residues. V was trimmed by 2 bases and J by 3 bases, leaving 13 bases between them. The CDR3: CASSPIAGTHTEAFF. CDR3 DNA: TGTGCCAGCTCACCAATTGCCGGGACCCACACTGAAGCTTTCTTT. The variable domain in full, completed from reference TRBV18 and TRBJ1-1, reads NAGVMQNPRHLVRRRGQEARLRCSPMKGHSHVYWYRQLPEEGLKFMVYLQKENIIDESGMPKERFSAEFPKEGPSILRIQQVVRGDSAAYFCASSPIAGTHTEAFFGQGTRLTVV.

This clone was seen a single time. CDR3 bases: TGCGCCAGCAGCTTGGGGGCCAGCGGGCATGGGTACGAGCAGTACTTC. It is translated as CASSLGASGHGYEQYF. This chain links TRBV5-1 with TRBJ2-7, with a tentative D call TRBD2 (6 bases). This CDR3 comprises 16 residues. The germline V gene encodes CDR1 SGHRS and CDR2 YFSETQ. Between the trimmed V and J ends, which lost 0 bases and 4 bases, there was a span of 17 bases.

This clone was recorded once. The chain uses TRBV5-1 and TRBJ2-7, with a possible D match to TRBD2 (5 bases). The CDR3 is 13 residues long. V was cut by 5 bases and J by 3 bases, with 12 bases left in between. Germline CDR1 reads SGHRS; CDR2 reads YFSETQ. The CDR3: CASSPGSLYEQYF. The CDR3 DNA reads as TGCGCCAGCAGTCCGGGAAGTCTCTACGAGCAGTACTTC.

This chain links TRBV3-1 (or the pseudogene TRBV3-2) with TRBJ1-2; D ambiguous. V was pared by 4 bases and J by 5 bases, with 11 bases between. Germline V gene data show CDR1 as LGHDT and CDR2 as YNNKEL (reference sequence). The length of the CDR3 is 13 residues. The CDR3 sequence is CASSPNGVYGYTF. The CDR3 bases are TGTGCCAGCAGCCCAAACGGGGTTTATGGCTACACCTTC.

A note on this clone: The germline gene is not matched at one end of the junction; a read error may be the cause. The rearrangement uses TRBV6-1 and TRBJ2-7; the D is unclear. Germline assignment: CDR1 MNHNS and CDR2 SASEGT. The CDR3 consists of 15 residues. Here the CDR3 DNA reads TGTGCCAGCAGAGAAGTTAGCCATTACTCCTACGAGCAGTACTTC. Translating it yields CASREVSHYSYEQYF.

This chain connects TRBV11-2 to TRBJ2-3; 11 positions match TRBD2. Germline CDR1 SGHAT, CDR2 FQNNGV. The CDR3 covers 15 residues. V was pared by 6 bases and J by 7 bases, with 9 bases of the junction left unmatched. CDR3: CASRPIAGGLNTQYF. DNA of the CDR3: TGTGCCAGCAGACCAATAGCGGGAGGGTTAAATACGCAGTATTTT.

This chain links TRBV5-1 with TRBJ1-1, with 7 bases fitting TRBD1. Looked up from germline, CDR1 is SGHRS and CDR2 is YFSETQ. This CDR3 contains 15 residues. The V gene end was trimmed by 0 bases and the J gene end by 5 bases; junction bases not matched to a gene: 7. The CDR3 nucleotides read TGCGCCAGCAGCTTGGGAGACAGGGCAGCTACTGAAGCTTTCTTT. This gives the protein CASSLGDRAATEAFF. The entire variable domain, with the rest obtained from reference TRBV5-1 and TRBJ1-1, is as follows: KAGVTQTPRYLIKTRGQQVTLSCSPISGHRSVSWYQQTPGQGLQFLFEYFSETQRNKGNFPGRFSGRQFSNSRSEMNVSTLELGDSALYLCASSLGDRAATEAFFGQGTRLTVV.

This chain joins TRBV7-9 and TRBJ1-2; the D gene is possibly TRBD1 (6 bases). This CDR3 region has 13 residues. Germline values: CDR1 SEHNR, CDR2 FQNEAQ (reference sequence). The germline V and J ends were trimmed by 6 bases and 3 bases, with 11 bases remaining between them. Here the CDR3 DNA reads TGTGCCAGCAGTTTTACAGGGCACTATGGCTACACCTTC. This codes for CASSFTGHYGYTF. The whole variable domain, filled in from reference TRBV7-9 and TRBJ1-2, reads DTGVSQNPRHKITKRGQNVTFRCDPISEHNRLYWYRQTLGQGPEFLTYFQNEAQLEKSRLLSDRFSAERPKGSFSTLEIQRTEQGDSAMYLCASSFTGHYGYTFGSGTRLTVV.

The chain recombines TRBV30 with TRBJ2-3, with D tentatively TRBD2 (6 bases). Between the trimmed V and J ends, which lost 3 bases and 2 bases, there was a span of 15 bases. The CDR3 consists of 15 residues. Germline CDR1 reads GTSNPN; CDR2 reads SVGIG (reference sequence). The CDR3 sequence: CAWSANAGFTDTQYF. DNA of the CDR3: TGTGCCTGGAGCGCCAACGCGGGGTTCACAGATACGCAGTATTTT.

V and J are TRBV12-5 and TRBJ1-1, with no clear D. CDR3 length equals 12 residues. The V gene's germline CDR1 is LGHNT and CDR2 FRNRAP. V lost 7 bases, J lost 1 base, and 7 bases lay in between. The CDR3 protein is CASAIGNTEAFF. The CDR3 DNA is TGTGCTAGTGCCATAGGGAACACTGAAGCTTTCTTT.

The chain joins TRBV5-8 to TRBJ1-5; TRBD1 aligns across 7 bases. The CDR3 contains 14 residues. V was pared by 2 bases and J by 3 bases, with 2 bases of the junction left unmatched. The germline CDR1 and CDR2 sequences are SGHTS and YDEGEE. The CDR3 bases are TGTGCCAGCAGCTTACAGGGGACCAATCAGCCCCAGCATTTT. Its translation is CASSLQGTNQPQHF.

The rearrangement links TRBV11-2 to TRBJ2-2; no definite D call. Germline assignment: CDR1 SGHAT and CDR2 FQNNGV. CDR3 size: 13 residues. Trimming stripped 4 bases from V and 7 bases from J, with 10 bases between. CDR3 region: CASSSWMGGELFF. Here the CDR3 DNA reads TGTGCCAGCAGCTCCTGGATGGGCGGGGAGCTGTTTTTT.

The chain recombines TRBV28 with TRBJ2-7; TRBD2 agrees at 10 bases. The germline gives CDR1 MDHEN, CDR2 SYDVKM. The J segment lost 2 bases and the V segment lost 5 bases, leaving 6 bases of the junction unmatched. This CDR3 contains 15 residues. CDR3 DNA: TGTGCCAGCAGTCCTCAAACTAGCGGGACCTACGAGCAGTACTTC. Protein sequence: CASSPQTSGTYEQYF. Full variable domain (missing parts from reference TRBV28 and TRBJ2-7): DVKVTQSSRYLVKRTGEKVFLECVQDMDHENMFWYRQDPGLGLRLIYFSYDVKMKEKGDIPEGYSVSREKKERFSLILESASTNQTSMYLCASSPQTSGTYEQYFGPGTRLTVT.

The chain is built from TRBV14 and TRBJ1-1, with 8 positions matching TRBD1. There are 16 residues in the CDR3. CDR1 is SGHDN, CDR2 FVKESK, per germline. V trimming: 0 bases; J trimming: 4 bases; junction bases outside the gene matches: 7. The CDR3 coding sequence is TGTGCCAGCAGCCAAGAGGACAGGGTTTTGGGCACTGAAGCTTTCTTT. As protein: CASSQEDRVLGTEAFF.

This rearrangement joins TRBV6-2 or TRBV6-3 to TRBJ1-1, with a possible D match to TRBD1 (5 bases). The CDR3 runs 17 residues. The ends were cut back, 2 bases at V and 1 base at J, with 17 bases in the middle. Germline loops: CDR1 MNHEY, CDR2 SVGEGT. In DNA, the CDR3 is TGTGCCAGCAGTTACCCTTTTGCCGGGACCGAGAACACTGAAGCTTTCTTT. Translated: CASSYPFAGTENTEAFF.

The J gene is TRBJ2-7, the V gene TRBV28, with D unresolved. This CDR3 spans 14 amino acids. Germline-derived CDR1 and CDR2 are MDHEN and SYDVKM. V dropped 2 bases and J dropped 0 bases, with 8 bases sitting between them. The DNA of the CDR3 is TGTGCCAGCAGTTTAGGGCCACTCTCCTACGAGCAGTACTTC. Its translation: CASSLGPLSYEQYF.

V usage is TRBV7-2 and J usage is TRBJ1-5; D not resolved. The ends were cut back, 5 bases at V and 5 bases at J, with 7 bases in the middle. The CDR3 is made up of 12 amino acids. CDR1 is SGHTA, CDR2 FQGNSA, per germline. CDR3 sequence: CASSGGYQPQHF. The CDR3, as DNA: TGTGCCAGCAGCGGAGGATATCAGCCCCAGCATTTT.

In this sample, this clone turned up once. The gene calls are TRBV19 and TRBJ1-5; D not certain. Trimming shortened V by 5 bases and J by 3 bases, and 5 bases separated the two germline ends. This CDR3 comprises 12 residues. The germline V gene has CDR1 LNHDA and CDR2 SQIVND (reference sequence). For the CDR3, the DNA is TGTGCCAGTAGTCTCCACAATCAGCCCCAGCATTTT. Translating it yields CASSLHNQPQHF.

The rearrangement links TRBV5-1 to TRBJ1-1; D ambiguous. Trimming cost V 0 bases and J 3 bases, with 18 bases left between them. Germline V gives CDR1 SGHRS, CDR2 YFSETQ. CDR3 length equals 17 residues. For the CDR3, the DNA is TGCGCCAGCAGCTTGGGCGGCGGGCAAACGACATACACTGAAGCTTTCTTT. This sequence encodes CASSLGGGQTTYTEAFF.

V and J are TRBV5-1 and TRBJ2-7; D is unresolved. Germline-derived CDR1 and CDR2 are SGHRS and YFSETQ. This CDR3 comprises 14 residues. The V and J ends lost 0 bases and 0 bases respectively, with 7 bases between them. The CDR3 nucleotides are TGCGCCAGCAGCTTGGGGCAGAGCTCCTACGAGCAGTACTTC. Encoded protein: CASSLGQSSYEQYF.

The chain recombines TRBV28 with TRBJ1-6, with unresolved D. The germline V gene encodes CDR1 MDHEN and CDR2 SYDVKM. The length of the CDR3 is 13 residues. Trimming took 2 bases from V and 10 from J, leaving 9 bases between them. CDR3 sequence reads: CASSLQQRSPLHF. The CDR3 DNA sequence: TGTGCCAGCAGTTTACAGCAAAGATCACCCCTCCACTTT.

V is TRBV4-3 and J is TRBJ2-7; the D gene is possibly TRBD1 (5 bases). Trimming stripped 0 bases from V and 3 bases from J, with 15 bases between. This CDR3 is 16 amino acids long. Germline V gene lookup returns CDR1 LGHNA and CDR2 YSLEER. The CDR3 is CASSQDPRGPNYEQYF. The CDR3, as DNA: TGCGCCAGCAGCCAAGATCCTAGGGGCCCGAACTACGAGCAGTACTTC.

The chain couples TRBV5-4 to TRBJ1-1, with D possibly being TRBD1 (6 bases). CDR1 and CDR2 from the germline V gene are SGHNT and YYREEE (reference sequence). The CDR3 is 14 residues long. V gave up 4 bases and J gave up 9 bases, with 19 bases separating them. CDR3 amino acids: CASSTGGAGAKAFF. In nucleotides, the CDR3 is TGTGCCAGCAGCACCGGAGGGGCAGGGGCGAAAGCTTTCTTT.

The gene calls are TRBV18 and TRBJ1-1; D unresolved. The CDR3 is made up of 14 amino acids. The V end was cut by 3 bases, the J end by 6 bases, with 14 bases between. Germline values: CDR1 KGHSH, CDR2 LQKENI. The DNA for the CDR3 is TGTGCCAGCTCACCCTCGGCCCAGGCCCCTGAAGCTTTCTTT. It is translated as CASSPSAQAPEAFF. The full variable domain, completed using reference TRBV18 and TRBJ1-1, is NAGVMQNPRHLVRRRGQEARLRCSPMKGHSHVYWYRQLPEEGLKFMVYLQKENIIDESGMPKERFSAEFPKEGPSILRIQQVVRGDSAAYFCASSPSAQAPEAFFGQGTRLTVV.

The rearrangement joins TRBV19 to TRBJ2-1, with 13 bases matching TRBD2. Trimming took 1 base from V and 1 from J; bases not matched to a gene: 4. Germline lookup yields CDR1 LNHDA and CDR2 SQIVND (reference sequence). The CDR3 contains 18 residues. CDR3 nucleotide sequence: TGTGCCAGTAGTATAGTACTAGCGGGAGGGCCTTCCTACAATGAGCAGTTCTTC. It encodes CASSIVLAGGPSYNEQFF.

This clone has only one observation. This chain connects TRBV6-1 to TRBJ2-3; D gene unclear. CDR1 MNHNS and CDR2 SASEGT come from the germline V gene. Trimming removed 1 base at V and 5 bases at J, with 4 bases between. The CDR3 is 12 residues long. CDR3 DNA sequence: TGTGCCAGCAGTGAAGTCGGAGATACGCAGTATTTT. Protein: CASSEVGDTQYF.

This clone was seen a single time. The chain recombines TRBV30 with TRBJ1-1; D is perhaps TRBD1 (5 bases). The CDR3 runs 13 residues. V was clipped by 0 bases and J by 11 bases, with 16 bases between them. Germline lookup yields CDR1 GTSNPN and CDR2 SVGIG (reference sequence). CDR3 region: CAWSVRRTPVAFF. The CDR3 coding sequence is TGTGCCTGGAGTGTCAGAAGGACACCTGTCGCTTTCTTT.

The rearrangement uses TRBV12-3 or TRBV12-4 and TRBJ1-3; D is undetermined. The CDR3 spans 12 residues. V was pared by 3 bases and J by 4 bases, with 4 bases between. The CDR3 DNA sequence: TGTGCCAGCAGTTTCGTCGGAAACACCATATATTTT. It codes for CASSFVGNTIYF.

This clone was detected once. The rearrangement links TRBV14 to TRBJ1-1, with TRBD1 identical over 7 bases. The length of the CDR3 is 17 residues. CDR1 is SGHDN, CDR2 FVKESK, per germline. Trimming cost V 4 bases and J 1 base; bases outside gene matches: 12. The DNA for the CDR3 is TGTGCCAGCAGCCCGGACAGGTGGGGAGTCAGGAACACTGAAGCTTTCTTT. It translates to CASSPDRWGVRNTEAFF.

The rearrangement joins TRBV7-2 to TRBJ2-1, with D perhaps matching TRBD2 (6 bases). Germline V gene data show CDR1 as SGHTA and CDR2 as FQGNSA. The V and J ends lost 6 bases and 4 bases respectively, with 13 bases between them. This CDR3 is 14 amino acids long. The CDR3 is CASRSAGLYNEQFF. The CDR3 DNA reads TGTGCCAGCAGAAGTGCGGGGCTTTACAATGAGCAGTTCTTC.

The chain recombines TRBV7-6 with TRBJ1-4; D is possibly TRBD1 (5 bases). CDR3 size: 15 residues. V shed 1 base and J shed 8 bases, with 14 bases lying between them. Germline CDR1 and CDR2: SGHVS and FNYEAQ. CDR3 in DNA: TGTGCCAGCAGCTTAGGGGGGGTGAGGCACGAAAAACTGTTTTTT. Translating it yields CASSLGGVRHEKLFF.